This entry describes one T cell receptor beta chain. This clone is deemed medium-sized (0.01 to 0.1%). Its antigen is not yet known. No per-base quality is available; no much larger clone lies one base away. The sample belongs to a study of long-term antiretroviral therapy in people with HIV (dated by TCRdb to between 2021 and 2022). In terms of the full investigation: Collection of the earliest samples took place about a decade ahead of the 2015 WHO recommendation for immediate ART, at a time when ART was typically delayed until CD4 counts fell. A retrospective serial study tested whether changes in peripheral blood TRB repertoire composition and diversity were associated with ART initiation and durable HIV suppression. A total of some 200 cryopreserved PBMC samples came from a few dozen adults with confirmed HIV infection and were collected serially over a mean of roughly six years (range 1-12). Among the approximately 30 participants with HIV, eleven to twelve were female. No cross-contamination during QIAcube processing was shown when test extractions of a monoclonal T-cell line were performed alongside some 33 polyclonal samples.

The immunoSEQ hsTCRB v3.0 assay was used at survey level resolution for TRB variable region sequencing. The targeted TRB sequencing depth was about 40,000-55,000 T-cell genomes per sample. TRB libraries were pooled and sequenced on an Illumina MiSeq using a v3 150-cycle kit. The study's processing was this. Repertoire analysis was performed in R inside a reproducible Nextflow workflow that covered QC, data transformation and analysis. LymphoSeq2, an R package for AIRR-Seq data exploration, was used to implement custom analyses. A handful of samples yielding fewer than 5000 total TRB sequences were excluded, leaving around 190 analyzed HIV repertoires. Among the 188 retained HIV repertoires, 55 to 60 were collected before ART initiation and 120 to 130 were collected after ART initiation. Repertoires were downsampled to 5000 TRB nucleotide sequences, and summary statistics were averaged over 100 downsampling iterations. Only TRB sequences with CDR3 regions of at least seven amino acids were retained for analysis. Two measures captured diversity: a Shannon entropy-derived clonality score and the Gini coefficient. In the repertoire networks, any two of the top 5000 CDR3 amino acid sequences were linked whenever the two sequences differed by an edit distance of one. For TRB CDR3 amino acid sequences, GLIPH2 was used to predict antigen specificity groups and MHC restriction. To flag known associations with CMV, EBV, HIV or tissue antigens, CDR3 amino acid sequences were compared against VDJdb and McPAS-TCR. Pre-ART, post-ART and control groups were compared with Wilcoxon signed-rank tests and Holm-Bonferroni correction. In TCRdb, the immuneACCESS table is reduced to in-frame sequences with V and J assigned. These tables do not hold every clone; where another copy was compared, an unresolved V gene accounts for under half, and the others remain unexplained. V, J and clone size were drawn from that table, and D and trimming were deduced from the DNA. In all, the sample holds 13,000 to 15,000 clones, and about 80% of those were seen once. The ten largest clones capture around 12% of the sample.

What the work shows at the level of the full study, not this receptor alone: ART initiation was associated with a significant increase in TRB diversity, but diversity stayed significantly below transplant donor controls even after long-term ART. Unsorted PBMC were profiled instead of sorted CD4+ and CD8+ T cells because pre-ART samples had limited cell numbers. The samples were dated from about 2004 to 2018, and the ART regimens that were used may be less effective than current ART regimens. At every time point, the repertoire was dominated by expanded TRB clones first identified before ART initiation, although this dominance fluctuated and, in many PLHIV, declined after ART. Because PBMC availability was limited, only the TCR beta chain was sequenced, with no alpha chain pairing. CDR3 length ranges in HIV repertoires were narrower than in controls, and network structure suggested an antigen-experienced repertoire with only a slight naive shift after ART. Inferences about post-ART repertoire changes were limited because no data were available on ART adherence, viral resistance or therapy changes.

Inclusion was restricted to participants for whom at least one PBMC sample before ART initiation and at least two post-ART samples were available. Treatment was received in the United States of America by all participants with HIV. Cryopreserved samples of about 1-11 million PBMC were thawed and washed before DNA extraction. At the time of the earliest PBMC sample for each participant with HIV, ages ranged from about 23 to 60 years. PBMC samples from each participant spanned 1-4 timepoints before ART initiation and 2-8 timepoints after ART initiation, with a median of 7 samples. For every participant, serial HIV viral load, CD4+ T-cell count, ART history and demographic data were obtained. Genomic DNA was extracted from unsorted PBMC with a Qiagen kit on a QIAcube, with processing performed in batches of 12 samples. Sample: unsorted PBMCs, taken 3.2 years before starting antiretroviral therapy. This TCR came from a middle-aged man with HIV.

CDR3 sequence: CASSQGTSGGRGDEQFF. Read as DNA, the sequence is TGCGCCAGCAGCCAAGGGACTAGCGGCGGCCGGGGCGATGAGCAGTTCTTC. The rearranged segments are TRBV4-1 and TRBJ2-1; 10 middle bases align to TRBD2. As encoded in the germline V gene, CDR1 is MGHRA while CDR2 is YSYEKL. Including cysteine and phenylalanine, the CDR3 has 17 amino acids. Only CDR3 DNA is held: 51 bases, read in frame from base 1. V and J are trimmed by 1 base and 8 bases, and the gene matches miss 11 bases of the junction.